The T cell receptor (beta chain) under discussion was sequenced for a study of T cell responses to AZD1222 COVID-19 vaccine. At the level of the study: Both about-4-week and about-12-week second-dose recipients were combined. Study results and limitations: Researchers took repertoire samples only after the peak T cell response had come. Donors were largely white British and mainly female; clonal diversity was possibly underestimated. Variant regions that are unmutated are reportedly the target of nearly half of spike-specific TCRs.

A remark on this clone: The antigen is unknown.

J was trimmed by 4 bases and V by 6 bases; bases with no gene match: 9. Per germline, CDR1 LNHDA and CDR2 SQIVND (reference sequence). The CDR3 consists of 15 residues. Generated by immunoSEQ multiplex PCR, the TCRdb table keeps only in-frame clones and is missing some. The data show some 110,000 clones, around 92% seen once. The chain recombines TRBV19 with TRBJ2-1; 7 bases are shared with TRBD2. Here the sequenced sample was peripheral blood, taken on day 0 of AZD1222 vaccination. The sequence was obtained from an adult in good health. The CDR3 DNA reads TGTGCCAGTAGACCGAGCGGGATCCCGTACAATGAGCAGTTCTTC. Translation: CASRPSGIPYNEQFF.